This T cell receptor (beta chain) was captured in a study of OX40 agonist ivuxolimab in advanced cancers. The study's findings and limits: Doses of 0.1 to 3.0 mg/kg were accompanied by clonal expansion of CD4+ and CD8+ blood T cells by week 6.

CDR3 length: 13 residues. Trimming shortened V by 9 bases and J by 1 base, and 12 bases separated the two germline ends. Per the germline V gene, CDR1 is LNHDA and CDR2 is SQIVND (reference sequence). Sequenced by immunoSEQ multiplex PCR; TCRdb stores in-frame clones only, minus some. The table includes 83,000 or so clones, about 81% detected once. Remarks on this clone: Its antigen is unknown.

The sequence derives from an adult with an advanced solid tumor such as melanoma, head and neck, liver or kidney cancer. Sequencing was performed on CD4+ or CD8+ T cells sorted from blood, taken in a trial of the OX40 agonist ivuxolimab. The chain couples TRBV19 to TRBJ1-1; D ambiguous. CDR3 sequence (DNA): TGTGCCAGCCGAGAGGTGGGGAACACTGAAGCTTTCTTT. Protein product: CASREVGNTEAFF.